A single sample gave rise to the 18 T cell receptor beta chains below, sequenced in a study of blood T cell repertoires in COVID-19. Sequencing used immunoSEQ multiplex PCR; TCRdb keeps in-frame clones, though not all of them. The data show about 250,000 clones, 80% to 90% seen once. What was sequenced was PBMCs or T cells enriched from blood (not recorded which). The receptors derive from a woman aged 40-49 years who had been exposed to COVID-19.

The chain carries TRBV7-9 and TRBJ1-4, with D tentatively TRBD1 (5 bases). CDR1 and CDR2 (germline): SEHNR, FQNEAQ (reference sequence). The ends were cut back, 4 bases at V and 0 bases at J, with 12 bases in the middle. The CDR3 has 16 amino acids. The CDR3 DNA reads as TGTGCCAGCAGCTACACCGGGGGGACAACTAATGAAAAACTGTTTTTT. It encodes CASSYTGGTTNEKLFF.

CDR3 DNA: TGTGCCTGGTGCGGAGCGCTGGGTTCACCCCTCCACTTT. Its protein product is CAWCGALGSPLHF. This chain links TRBV30 with TRBJ1-6; D call uncertain. Looked up from germline, CDR1 is GTSNPN and CDR2 is SVGIG (reference sequence). The length of the CDR3 is 13 residues. The V and J ends lost 5 bases and 9 bases respectively, with 14 bases between them.

CDR3 region: CASSFYEKLFF. In DNA form, the CDR3 reads TGTGCCAGCAGTTTCTATGAAAAACTGTTTTTT. This chain connects TRBV12-3 or TRBV12-4 to TRBJ1-4; no reliable D call. The CDR3 has 11 residues. The V gene lost 3 bases and the J gene lost 6 bases, with 2 bases spanning the gap.

The chain couples TRBV23-1 to TRBJ2-5, with TRBD1 identical over 10 bases. TRBV23-1 is placed among ORFs of uncertain function. The CDR3 is made up of 17 amino acids. V dropped 4 bases and J dropped 4; count of bases not matched to a gene: 12. CDR3 sequence: CASSRASGQGLRETQYF. The CDR3 DNA is TGCGCCAGCAGTCGAGCCTCGGGACAGGGGTTACGAGAGACCCAGTACTTC.

With respect to this clone: The same CDR3 arises from other DNA sequences in this sample as well. This rearrangement joins TRBV12-3 or TRBV12-4 to TRBJ2-5; the D is unclear. CDR3 length: 11 amino acids. Trimming stripped 6 bases from V and 5 bases from J, with 7 bases between. The CDR3 DNA follows: TGTGCCAGCAGCCCCGGGGAGACCCAGTACTTC. Translating it yields CASSPGETQYF.

This chain joins TRBV3-1 (or the pseudogene TRBV3-2) and TRBJ1-1; D might be TRBD1 (5 bases). V shed 3 bases and J shed 5 bases, with 10 bases lying between them. Germline CDR1 is LGHDT and CDR2 is YNNKEL (reference sequence). The CDR3 loop spans 13 amino acids. The CDR3 protein is CASSQDIRTEAFF. Written as DNA, the CDR3 is TGTGCCAGCAGCCAGGACATAAGGACTGAAGCTTTCTTT.

The rearrangement joins TRBV15 to TRBJ2-5, with a weak D call TRBD1 (6 bases). This CDR3 is built from 13 residues. Trimming pared 3 bases from V and 4 bases from J, leaving 9 bases between. Germline CDR1 is LNHNV and CDR2 is YYDKDF (reference sequence). DNA of the CDR3: TGTGCCACCAGCAGTTCAGGGGTAGAGACCCAGTACTTC. Residues: CATSSSGVETQYF. Full variable domain (outside the CDR3, taken from reference TRBV15 and TRBJ2-5): DAMVIQNPRYQVTQFGKPVTLSCSQTLNHNVMYWYQQKSSQAPKLLFHYYDKDFNNEADTPDNFQSRRPNTSFCFLDIRSPGLGDTAMYLCATSSSGVETQYFGPGTRLLVL.

The chain recombines TRBV21-1 with TRBJ1-3; no check of the table's D call, TRBD1, against the DNA was made. TRBV21-1 is a documented pseudogene. The CDR3 has 19 residues. CDR3 bases: TGTGCCAGCAGCAAGATTCCGGGGCAAAGACAGGGGGGCGGAAACACCATATATTTT. The encoded protein is CASSKIPGQRQGGGNTIYF.

The CDR3 coding sequence is TGTGCCAGCAGCTTAGATCAGACAGCGGGAGAAGAAGAGACCCAGTACTTC. Translating it yields CASSLDQTAGEEETQYF. The J gene is TRBJ2-5, the V gene TRBV11-3; 8 positions match TRBD2. This CDR3 spans 17 amino acids. Losses at the gene ends were 0 bases for V and 3 bases for J; bases not matched to a gene: 9. Germline values: CDR1 SGHNT, CDR2 YENEEA. The whole variable domain, remainder taken from reference TRBV11-3 and TRBJ2-5, is EAGVVQSPRYKIIEKKQPVAFWCNPISGHNTLYWYLQNLGQGPELLIRYENEEAVDDSQLPKDRFSAERLKGVDSTLKIQPAELGDSAVYLCASSLDQTAGEEETQYFGPGTRLLVL.

This chain uses TRBV13 with TRBJ2-1; 13 bases line up with TRBD2. The CDR3 consists of 19 residues. Germline V CDR1 and CDR2: PRHDT, FYEKMQ (reference sequence). J was trimmed by 0 bases and V by 5 bases; bases with no gene match: 10. The CDR3 DNA sequence: TGTGCCAGCAGCCCCTCCAGGGGACTAGCGGGGAGCTCCTACAATGAGCAGTTCTTC. As protein: CASSPSRGLAGSSYNEQFF.

The chain carries TRBV7-3 and TRBJ2-5, with TRBD2 identical over 14 bases. After removal of 3 bases from V and 5 bases from J, the junction contained 8 bases not matched to a gene. The germline V gene has CDR1 SGHTA and CDR2 FQGTGA. This CDR3 has 17 amino acids. The CDR3 here is CASSFSGLAGVGETQYF. In DNA, the CDR3 is TGTGCCAGCAGCTTCTCGGGACTAGCGGGAGTAGGGGAGACCCAGTACTTC.

The rearrangement links TRBV10-3 to TRBJ2-2; tentative D call: TRBD1 (6 bases). This CDR3 is built from 17 residues. CDR1 is ENHRY and CDR2 is SYGVKD in the germline V gene. Trimming shortened V by 0 bases and J by 4 bases, and 15 bases separated the two germline ends. CDR3 sequence: CAISESGTGTATGELFF. CDR3 bases: TGTGCCATCAGTGAGTCGGGCACAGGGACGGCCACCGGGGAGCTGTTTTTT.

This chain uses TRBV11-2 with TRBJ2-7; D is unresolved. This CDR3 contains 12 residues. CDR1 is SGHAT and CDR2 is FQNNGV in the germline V gene. V lost 5 bases to trimming and J lost 2 bases, with 7 bases between them. CDR3 sequence reads: CASSESAYEQYV. The CDR3 DNA is TGTGCCAGCAGCGAGTCGGCCTACGAGCAGTACGTC.

The chain is built from TRBV28 and TRBJ1-5, with TRBD1 matching 8 bases. Germline values: CDR1 MDHEN, CDR2 SYDVKM. The trim removed 5 bases at V and 6 bases at J, leaving 6 bases unmatched. This CDR3 is built from 14 residues. The CDR3 region is CASSLPTGAQPQHF. CDR3 bases: TGTGCCAGCAGTCTCCCGACAGGGGCTCAGCCCCAGCATTTT.

The rearrangement links TRBV5-1 to TRBJ2-7, with D perhaps TRBD1 (5 bases). Per the germline V gene, CDR1 is SGHRS and CDR2 is YFSETQ. CDR3 length: 13 amino acids. Trimming removed 4 bases from V and 2 bases from J, with 10 bases in between. The CDR3: CASSPTDTYEQYF. Written as DNA, the CDR3 is TGCGCCAGCAGCCCGACAGATACCTACGAGCAGTACTTC.

The chain combines TRBV9 with TRBJ2-1; tentative D call: TRBD1 (6 bases). Trimming removed 4 bases at V and 8 bases at J, with 25 bases between. CDR1 is SGDLS and CDR2 is YYNGEE in the germline V gene. CDR3 length: 17 residues. CDR3 DNA: TGTGCCAGCAGCCCAAGGAAGTGGGGGCTTCAAATCGATGAGCAGTTCTTC. Its protein is CASSPRKWGLQIDEQFF.

V is TRBV2 and J is TRBJ1-4; 7 bases agree with TRBD1. The CDR3 length is 14 residues. Germline lookup yields CDR1 SNHLY and CDR2 FYNNEI. The V and J ends lost 7 bases and 0 bases, in that order; junction bases with no gene match: 2. The CDR3 here is CASKGQTTNEKLFF. Here the CDR3 DNA reads TGTGCCAGCAAGGGACAGACAACTAATGAAAAACTGTTTTTT.

This clone has only one observation. The chain has TRBV11-3 and TRBJ1-1, with D possibly TRBD1 on 6 matching bases. This CDR3 is built from 14 residues. V was cut by 5 bases and J by 0 bases, with 10 bases left in between. Germline loops: CDR1 SGHNT, CDR2 YENEEA. CDR3 in amino acids: CASSAYRVNTEAFF. The CDR3 nucleotides read TGTGCCAGCAGCGCCTACAGGGTGAACACTGAAGCTTTCTTT.